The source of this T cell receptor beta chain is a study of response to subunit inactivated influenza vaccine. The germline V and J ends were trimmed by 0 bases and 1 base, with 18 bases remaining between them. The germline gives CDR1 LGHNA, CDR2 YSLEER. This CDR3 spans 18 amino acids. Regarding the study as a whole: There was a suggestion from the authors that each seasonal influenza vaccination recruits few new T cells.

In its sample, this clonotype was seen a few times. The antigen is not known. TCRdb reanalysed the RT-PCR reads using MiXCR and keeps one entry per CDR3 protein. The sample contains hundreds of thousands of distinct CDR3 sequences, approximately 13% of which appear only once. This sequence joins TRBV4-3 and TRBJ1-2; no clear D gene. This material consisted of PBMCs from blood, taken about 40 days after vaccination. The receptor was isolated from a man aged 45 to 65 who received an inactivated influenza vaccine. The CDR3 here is CASSQDFPSSSDNYGYTF. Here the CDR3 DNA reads TGCGCCAGCAGCCAAGATTTCCCATCAAGCTCAGATAACTATGGCTACACCTTC.